This TCR beta chain was found in a study of CXCR3-negative and CXCR3-positive naive CD8 T cells. Study-wide background: Per-library TRB read counts averaged about 1.5 +/- 0.3 million, adding up to around 140 million in total.

Findings of the study overall: Whereas both naive subsets had comparably high diversity, memory CD8+ cells had much lower diversity. TRBV-TRBJ usage was alike in naive CXCR3-negative and CXCR3-positive cells but differed in memory cells.

The length of the CDR3 is 14 residues. Germline assignment: CDR1 SGHTA and CDR2 FQGTGA. The authors made the TRB cDNA libraries by 5' RACE using UMI labels. Each CDR3 protein gets one entry in TCRdb, which reprocessed the 5' RACE reads and gives no DNA. Across 100,000 to 150,000 distinct CDR3 sequences, the top ten clones capture approximately 0.51% of the sample. About this clonotype itself: What it binds is unknown.

CD45RO-CCR7+CD27+CD95- marked naive CD8+ T cells. This rearrangement joins TRBV7-3 to TRBJ2-5; the TRBD1 assignment by TCRdb is unverifiable without DNA. The TCR sequence derives from a human donor in good health. Some clones in this sample may be carry-over from other donors' samples. The specimen was naive CXCR3- CD8+ T cells from blood. The subset denotes: CD45RO-CCR7+CD27+CD95- naive CD8+ T cells lacking CXCR3 (TNR3-). The CDR3 here is CASSPMGHQETQYF.